This T cell receptor beta chain was sequenced during a study of beta chain features in type 1 diabetes. Overall study context: Fewer than 110 million sorted cells were examined across all samples. Notes on the study in general: Since sequencing was performed on cDNA, cells with high TCR expression could be over-represented. The question of HLA type influencing TCRB rearrangement was one that remained unresolved here.

Germline CDR1 MNHNS, CDR2 SASEGT. J was trimmed by 7 bases and V by 3 bases; bases with no gene match: 8. This CDR3 comprises 15 residues. For this clone: The antigen remains unidentified.

Based on CD45RO/CCR7/CD25/CD127/CD95/CD27, CD4+ regulatory, stem cell-like memory, naive and central memory cells were sorted. The study reverse transcribed the entire isolated RNA, so it sequenced expressed TCRB transcripts. Profiling relied on immunoSEQ multiplex PCR, and the TCRdb table lists in-frame clones only, not all of them. The sample lists around 430,000 clones; approximately 28% were seen once. The chain recombines TRBV6-1 with TRBJ2-3; 9 bases agree with TRBD1. The clonotype comes from a man between 18 and 35 years old in good health. Sequencing was performed on naive CD4+ T cells from blood. Here the CDR3 reads CASSDVGTGRYTQYF. The CDR3 nucleotides are TGTGCCAGCAGTGATGTGGGGACAGGGAGATATACGCAGTATTTT.